These 11 T cell receptor beta chains share one sample of origin, sequenced in a study of beta chain features in type 1 diabetes. The authors reverse transcribed all of the isolated RNA, so sequencing captured expressed TCRB transcripts. Clones were sequenced by immunoSEQ multiplex PCR, and TCRdb holds only the in-frame ones, with some missing. The data contain about 250,000 clones, 11% to 15% of them seen just once; the ten biggest clones take up around 0.03%. Sequencing was performed on naive CD4+ T cells from blood. These receptor sequences come from a middle-aged woman in good health.

The chain employs TRBV10-2 and TRBJ2-7, with D possibly being TRBD1 (6 bases). The CDR3 spans 12 residues. Germline V gene lookup returns CDR1 WSHSY and CDR2 SAAADI. The ends were cut back, 4 bases at V and 2 bases at J, with 6 bases in the middle. CDR3 nucleotides: TGCGCCAGCAGTGGGGACACCTACGAGCAGTACTTC. Protein sequence: CASSGDTYEQYF.

The genes are TRBV5-4 and TRBJ2-1, with a tentative D call TRBD1 (5 bases). The germline CDR1 and CDR2 sequences are SGHNT and YYREEE (reference sequence). The CDR3 consists of 12 residues. Trimming stripped 3 bases from V and 6 bases from J, with 7 bases between. The CDR3 sequence is CASSSQGNEQFF. The CDR3 bases are TGTGCCAGCAGCTCCCAGGGCAATGAGCAGTTCTTC.

This clone turned up a few times. The chain couples TRBV20-1 to TRBJ1-1, with TRBD1 matching over 7 bases. Germline lookup yields CDR1 DFQATT and CDR2 SNEGSKA (reference sequence). This CDR3 spans 11 amino acids. V was clipped by 7 bases and J by 10 bases; unmatched bases: 9. This chain's CDR3 is CSVLKGAVAFF. The CDR3, as DNA: TGCAGTGTGTTGAAGGGGGCGGTAGCTTTCTTT.

J is TRBJ1-1 and V is TRBV19; a weak D match, TRBD1 (6 bases). The CDR3 extends over 15 amino acids. Germline-derived CDR1 and CDR2 are LNHDA and SQIVND (reference sequence). V lost 1 base, J lost 2 bases, and 11 bases lay in between. The CDR3 protein is CASSIVNRVNTEAFF. The DNA of the CDR3 is TGTGCCAGTAGTATAGTTAACAGGGTAAACACTGAAGCTTTCTTT.

The V gene is TRBV5-4, the J gene TRBJ1-4, with D possibly being TRBD1 (5 bases). Germline V CDR1 and CDR2: SGHNT, YYREEE (reference sequence). Between the trimmed V and J ends, which lost 4 bases and 3 bases, there was a span of 16 bases. CDR3 size: 16 residues. CDR3: CASSQGAGVANEKLFF. CDR3 sequence (DNA): TGTGCCAGCAGCCAGGGCGCGGGGGTTGCTAATGAAAAACTGTTTTTT.

This clone has a handful of counts. V usage is TRBV4-1 and J usage is TRBJ2-5, with 8 bases matching TRBD1. Looked up from germline, CDR1 is MGHRA and CDR2 is YSYEKL. J lost 7 bases, V lost 1 base, and 14 bases had no gene match. The CDR3 is 17 amino acids. Here the CDR3 DNA reads TGCGCCAGCAGCCAAGTAGGGACAGGACTTTCCGGCTGGACCCAGTACTTC. Its translation: CASSQVGTGLSGWTQYF.

The rearrangement links TRBV5-4 to TRBJ2-3, with 10 bases fitting TRBD1. The germline CDR1 and CDR2 sequences are SGHNT and YYREEE (reference sequence). Trimming removed 6 bases from V and 2 bases from J; junction bases left unmatched: 6. This CDR3 is built from 15 residues. The CDR3 here is CASKGDRGVTDTQYF. The CDR3 nucleotides read TGTGCCAGCAAGGGGGACAGGGGAGTCACAGATACGCAGTATTTT.

The chain links TRBV7-8 to TRBJ1-2; D perhaps matches TRBD1 (5 bases). Trimming removed 1 base at V and 3 bases at J, with 12 bases between. The CDR3 has 15 amino acids. Germline V gene sequence: CDR1 SGHVS, CDR2 FQNEAQ. The CDR3 sequence is CASSLVPGLDYGYTF. The CDR3 DNA reads as TGTGCCAGCAGCTTAGTGCCAGGGCTGGACTATGGCTACACCTTC.

This clone has just a few counts. The chain links TRBV2 to TRBJ2-5; D uncertain. Trimming removed 2 bases from V and 4 bases from J, with 8 bases in between. The CDR3 is 13 residues long. Germline CDR1 SNHLY, CDR2 FYNNEI. CDR3 loop: CASSENYSETQYF. The CDR3 DNA sequence: TGTGCCAGCAGTGAAAACTACTCAGAGACCCAGTACTTC.

This clone was observed a few times. The J gene is TRBJ1-1, the V gene TRBV18; tentatively, D is TRBD1 (6 bases). V shed 5 bases and J shed 2 bases, with 18 bases lying between them. Germline CDR1 reads KGHSH; CDR2 reads LQKENI. The CDR3 consists of 16 residues. Here the CDR3 DNA reads TGTGCCAGCTCAAACAATTCACAGGGAATAAACACTGAAGCTTTCTTT. Translated, it gives CASSNNSQGINTEAFF.

The V and J genes are TRBV12-2 and TRBJ1-2; the table's D call, TRBD1, was not checked against the DNA. TRBV12-2 is a pseudogene segment. The CDR3 contains 19 residues. CDR3: CASRSFTATTGDNDYGYTF. In DNA form, the CDR3 reads TGTGCAAGTCGCTCCTTTACAGCCACAACAGGGGATAACGACTATGGCTACACCTTC.